A single sample gave rise to the 10 T cell receptor beta chains below, sequenced in a study of blood T cell repertoires in COVID-19. Here immunoSEQ multiplex PCR was the method, and the copy in TCRdb shows in-frame clones only, minus some. Of about 210,000 clones in the sample, about 85% are singletons; the top ten hold 0.8% to 0.95%. Sequencing input: peripheral blood. The receptors stem from a man aged 55 to 70 with COVID-19, enrolled during active disease.

The chain carries TRBV18 and TRBJ1-2; perhaps TRBD1 as D (5 bases). V lost 3 bases to trimming and J lost 8 bases, with 10 bases between them. Germline lookup yields CDR1 KGHSH and CDR2 LQKENI. There are 12 residues in the CDR3. CDR3: CASSPGLGGYTF. CDR3 coding DNA: TGTGCCAGCTCACCGGGGCTGGGCGGCTACACCTTC.

This clone has only one observation. The rearrangement uses TRBV4-2 and TRBJ1-4, with D perhaps matching TRBD1 (5 bases). The CDR3 length is 16 residues. From germline, CDR1 is LGHNA and CDR2 YNFKEQ. V lost 0 bases and J lost 8, with 16 bases in between. The CDR3 protein is CASSQDWGGVDEKLFF. As DNA, the CDR3 is TGTGCCAGCAGCCAAGATTGGGGGGGGGTAGACGAAAAACTGTTTTTT.

This clone was counted only a few times. For the CDR3, the DNA is TGTGCCAGTAGTGGTCCGGGACAGAGACGTCATAGCAATCAGCCCCAGCATTTT. This sequence encodes CASSGPGQRRHSNQPQHF. The chain employs TRBV19 and TRBJ1-5, with 7 bases matching TRBD1. The germline V gene has CDR1 LNHDA and CDR2 SQIVND (reference sequence). J was trimmed by 0 bases and V by 5 bases; bases with no gene match: 13. There are 18 residues in the CDR3.

Written as DNA, the CDR3 is TGTGCCAGCAGCTTAAGTTACGCGTACTCTGGAAACACCATATATTTT. This sequence encodes CASSLSYAYSGNTIYF. This sequence joins TRBV7-9 and TRBJ1-3, with no clear D. CDR3 length: 16 residues. Germline V lookup: CDR1 SEHNR, CDR2 FQNEAQ (reference sequence). The V end lost 2 bases, the J end lost 0 bases, and 11 bases lay between the germline ends.

The V gene is TRBV11-2, the J gene TRBJ1-1; tentative D call: TRBD1 (6 bases). The V end was cut by 1 base, the J end by 5 bases, with 17 bases between. Germline values: CDR1 SGHAT, CDR2 FQNNGV. The CDR3 has 16 amino acids. CDR3 nucleotides: TGTGCCAGCAGCTTAGGACAGGTATTTCGAGAGACTGAAGCTTTCTTT. Translating it yields CASSLGQVFRETEAFF.

The genes are TRBV10-3 and TRBJ1-1, with TRBD1 identical over 7 bases. With V trimmed by 3 bases and J by 10 bases, 2 bases remained unmatched. The CDR3 sequence is 11 residues long. The germline V gene has CDR1 ENHRY and CDR2 SYGVKD. The chain's CDR3 is CAISEGTVAFF. The CDR3 coding sequence is TGTGCCATCAGTGAAGGGACAGTAGCTTTCTTT.

The chain uses TRBV5-1 and TRBJ2-5; possible D gene TRBD2, 6 bases. Germline CDR1 and CDR2: SGHRS and YFSETQ. Trimming cost V 3 bases and J 4 bases, with 13 bases left between them. CDR3 size: 14 residues. The CDR3 here is CASSWGDWGETQYF. CDR3 DNA sequence: TGCGCCAGCAGCTGGGGGGACTGGGGAGAGACCCAGTACTTC.

V is TRBV7-9 and J is TRBJ2-7; tentatively, D is TRBD1 (5 bases). V lost 4 bases and J lost 4, with 8 bases in between. CDR3 length: 12 amino acids. The germline V gene has CDR1 SEHNR and CDR2 FQNEAQ (reference sequence). This chain's CDR3 is CASSYRIYEQYF. CDR3 nucleotides: TGTGCCAGCAGCTACAGGATTTACGAGCAGTACTTC.

V gene TRBV29-1 combines with J gene TRBJ2-3; TRBD1 is a possible D gene (6 bases). V was pared by 3 bases and J by 1 base, with 11 bases between. CDR1 is SQVTM and CDR2 is ANQGSEA in the germline V gene. This CDR3 contains 14 residues. The CDR3 here is CSVDTGPRTDTQYF. The CDR3 DNA sequence: TGCAGCGTTGACACAGGGCCTCGCACAGATACGCAGTATTTT.

The chain is built from TRBV27 and TRBJ1-5, with 7 bases matching TRBD1. V lost 6 bases to trimming and J lost 2 bases; unmatched junction nucleotides: 13. This CDR3 spans 17 amino acids. The germline gives CDR1 MNHEY, CDR2 SMNVEV (reference sequence). CDR3 protein: CASSPLWAQGGNQPQHF. The CDR3 DNA reads as TGTGCCAGCAGCCCTTTATGGGCCCAGGGGGGCAATCAGCCCCAGCATTTT.